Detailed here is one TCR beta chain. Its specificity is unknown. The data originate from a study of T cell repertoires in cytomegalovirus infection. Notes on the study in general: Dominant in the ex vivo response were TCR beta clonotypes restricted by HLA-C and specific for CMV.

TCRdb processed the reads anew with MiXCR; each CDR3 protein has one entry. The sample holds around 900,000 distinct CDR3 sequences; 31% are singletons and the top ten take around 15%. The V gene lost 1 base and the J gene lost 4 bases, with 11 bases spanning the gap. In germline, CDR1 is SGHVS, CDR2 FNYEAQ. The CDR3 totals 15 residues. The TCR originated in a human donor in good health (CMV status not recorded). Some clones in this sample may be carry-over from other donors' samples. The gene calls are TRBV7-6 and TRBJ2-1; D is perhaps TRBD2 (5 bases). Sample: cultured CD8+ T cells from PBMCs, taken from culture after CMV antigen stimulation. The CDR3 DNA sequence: TGTGCCAGCAGCTTAGGAGGGAAGAGGTACAATGAGCAGTTCTTC. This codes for CASSLGGKRYNEQFF.